The sequence of this TCR beta chain was determined in a study of T cells after yellow fever vaccination. A remark on this clonotype: Its antigen is undetermined.

In making TCR cDNA, 5'RACE template switching added a universal primer site and UMIs to it. MiXCR was run by TCRdb on the 5' RACE reads, yielding one entry per CDR3 protein. This sample has some 500,000 distinct CDR3 sequences, with approximately 12% found just once. General study findings and limits: Weaker, the secondary response had a peak occurring faster, on day 5 versus 15.

Germline CDR1 is SEHNR and CDR2 is FQNEAQ (reference sequence). The CDR3 is made up of 12 amino acids. V dropped 7 bases and J dropped 11 bases, with 15 bases sitting between them. The sequence came from a man younger than 40 who received the YFV17D yellow fever vaccine. The input for sequencing was PBMCs, taken on the day of the yellow fever booster vaccination. V and J are TRBV7-9 and TRBJ2-1, with D tentatively TRBD2 (6 bases). DNA for the CDR3: TGTGCCAGCACCGCCCTAGCGCCACAGCAGTTCTTC. This codes for CASTALAPQQFF.